Below, one TCR beta chain is given with its context. This clonotype appeared a single time. This clone's antigen is unknown. Base qualities are not provided; no much larger clone lies one nucleotide away. One read amounts to weak evidence. RNA was extracted with the RNeasy kit and about 0.45 to 1 ug was reverse transcribed using random hexamers. The immunoSEQ multiplex PCR assay, which covers 54 Vbeta and 13 Jbeta segments, was used to amplify TCR beta CDR3 regions. Bias from PCR amplification was corrected by using a synthetic template baseline for primer optimization and for computational correction. In the source study's methods: Reads were annotated to V, D and J genes according to IMGT and were analyzed with immunoSEQ Analyzer, with only productive sequences retained. Clonality was computed as one minus Shannon entropy normalized by log2 of the number of productive unique sequences. For each patient and control, public and private clones were evaluated among the 100 most prevalent clones. A clone was defined as Susac-specific if it was absent from the healthy and MS cohorts, from roughly 980 published viral clones and from other ImmuneACCESS disease sequences. TCRdb applied fastp at Q25 and MiXCR to the public reads, then kept only in-frame beta chains. Every distinct CDR3 protein forms one entry, paired with its most common genes and DNA. The V and J calls were not made by the authors but by TCRdb's processing. Recorded for this sample are some 95,000 distinct CDR3 sequences; approximately 95% of them occurred a single time. The ten largest account for approximately 0.31% of the sample.

The CDR3 numbers 18 residues from cysteine through phenylalanine. Kept here is only the CDR3 DNA, which spans 54 bases and is read in frame from base 1. V loses 0 bases, J loses 1 base, and the germline ends lie 16 bases apart. The germline V gene provides CDR1 MNHEY and CDR2 SVGAGI. Peripheral blood CD8+ and CD4+ T cells from healthy donors, Susac syndrome patients and multiple sclerosis patients were profiled using high-throughput TCR beta sequencing. Healthy donors were age- and sex-matched controls. Bulk CD8+ and CD4+ T cells were purified by magnetic negative isolation, while CD8+ TEMRA cells were enriched using FACS. Blood was collected in EDTA tubes and processed within 24 hours, with PBMCs isolated through density gradient centrifugation. PBMCs intended for TCR sequencing were cryopreserved in liquid nitrogen and thawed later in a water bath at 37 degrees C. A purity of at least 90% was achieved for sorted or isolated CD4+, CD8+ and CD8+ TEMRA cells.

The data derive from a study of CD8 T cells in Susac syndrome (dated by TCRdb to the late 2010s). With respect to the entire study: Repertoire sequencing was used to test whether CD8+ T cell activation and differentiation in Susac syndrome was antigen driven. The clonality of the CD8+ T cell repertoire was compared across approximately 11 healthy donors, 14 Susac syndrome patients and roughly 15 multiple sclerosis patients.

What the authors observed across the whole study: The number of individuals in the TCR sequencing and HLA analysis was acknowledged as relatively small.

The V gene is TRBV6-5 and the J gene is TRBJ2-1, with the D gene not confidently named. Sequenced: CD8+ T cells from PBMCs. The receptor was isolated from a human donor in good health. This receptor carries the CDR3 CASSYSSYTGYSYNEQFF. The nucleotides read TGTGCCAGCAGTTACTCGAGTTATACGGGTTATTCCTACAATGAGCAGTTCTTC.